What follows describes a single T cell receptor (beta chain). This record comes from a study of shared clonotypes between healthy human individuals. Whole-study context: The donor group consisted of two women and a few men, aged 18 to 49.

About 28,000 T cell genomes, or around 330 ng DNA, went into replicate PCRs of unsorted PBMC. Authors' processing steps: Junction-only immunoSEQ sequences carried no quality scores, so filtering differed. The method was immunoSEQ multiplex PCR; TCRdb's version includes in-frame clones alone and lacks a portion of them. V and J calls plus clone size are reproduced from that table; the DNA served to infer D and trimming. The sample records approximately 440,000 clones, roughly three quarters being singletons. The CDR3 has 14 residues. Germline V gene lookup returns CDR1 LGHNA and CDR2 YNFKEQ. V dropped 1 base and J dropped 5 bases, with 9 bases sitting between them. Genomic DNA from unsorted samples was obtained from around 88 million PBMCs (per sample).

The receptor was derived from a woman between 40 and 55 years old in good health. Some clones in this sample may be carry-over from other donors' samples. V and J are TRBV4-2 and TRBJ2-1, with no clear D. The specimen sequenced was PBMCs. In DNA, the CDR3 is TGTGCCAGCAGCCAAGGAAGTTTAGACAATGAGCAGTTCTTC. The encoded protein is CASSQGSLDNEQFF.